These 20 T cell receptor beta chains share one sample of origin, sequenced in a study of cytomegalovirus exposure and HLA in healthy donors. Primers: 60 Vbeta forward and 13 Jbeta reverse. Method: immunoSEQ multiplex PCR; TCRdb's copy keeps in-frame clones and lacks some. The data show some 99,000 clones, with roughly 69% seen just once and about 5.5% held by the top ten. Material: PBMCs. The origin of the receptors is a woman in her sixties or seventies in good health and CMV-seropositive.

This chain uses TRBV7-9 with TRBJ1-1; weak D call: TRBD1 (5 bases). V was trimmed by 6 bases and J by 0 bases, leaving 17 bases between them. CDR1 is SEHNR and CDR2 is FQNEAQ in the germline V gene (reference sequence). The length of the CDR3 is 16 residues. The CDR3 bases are TGTGCCAGCAGTACCCGCCCGGGGGAGCTGAACACTGAAGCTTTCTTT. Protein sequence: CASSTRPGELNTEAFF.

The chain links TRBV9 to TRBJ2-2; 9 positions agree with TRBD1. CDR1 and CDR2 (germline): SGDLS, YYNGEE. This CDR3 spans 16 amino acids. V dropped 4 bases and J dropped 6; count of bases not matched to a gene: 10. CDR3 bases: TGTGCCAGCAGCACAGGGGGCCCTGGGGGACCCGGGGAGCTGTTTTTT. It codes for CASSTGGPGGPGELFF. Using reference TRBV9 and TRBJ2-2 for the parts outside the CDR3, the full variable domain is DSGVTQTPKHLITATGQRVTLRCSPRSGDLSVYWYQQSLDQGLQFLIQYYNGEERAKGNILERFSAQQFPDLHSELNLSSLELGDSALYFCASSTGGPGGPGELFFGEGSRLTVL.

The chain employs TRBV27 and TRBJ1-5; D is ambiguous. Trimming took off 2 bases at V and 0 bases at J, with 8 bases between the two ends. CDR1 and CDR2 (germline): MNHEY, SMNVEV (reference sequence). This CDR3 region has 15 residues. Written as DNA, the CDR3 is TGTGCCAGCAGTTTAGTAGCATATAGCAATCAGCCCCAGCATTTT. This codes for CASSLVAYSNQPQHF.

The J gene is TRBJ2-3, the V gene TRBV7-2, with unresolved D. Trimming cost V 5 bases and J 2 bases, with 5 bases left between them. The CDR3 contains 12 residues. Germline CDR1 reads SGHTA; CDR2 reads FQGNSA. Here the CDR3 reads CASSRYTDTQYF. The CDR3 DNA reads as TGTGCCAGCAGCCGCTACACAGATACGCAGTATTTT.

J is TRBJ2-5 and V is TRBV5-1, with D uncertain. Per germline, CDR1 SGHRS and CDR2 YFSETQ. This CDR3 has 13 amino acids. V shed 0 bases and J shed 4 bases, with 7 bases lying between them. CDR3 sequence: CASSLAGGETQYF. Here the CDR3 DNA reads TGCGCCAGCAGCTTGGCCGGCGGAGAGACCCAGTACTTC.

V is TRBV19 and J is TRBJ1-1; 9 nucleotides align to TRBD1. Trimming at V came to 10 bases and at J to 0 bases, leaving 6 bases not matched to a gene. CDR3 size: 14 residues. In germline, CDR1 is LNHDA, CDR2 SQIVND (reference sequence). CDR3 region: CAIRGQGLNTEAFF. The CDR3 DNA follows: TGTGCCATAAGGGGACAGGGCTTGAACACTGAAGCTTTCTTT.

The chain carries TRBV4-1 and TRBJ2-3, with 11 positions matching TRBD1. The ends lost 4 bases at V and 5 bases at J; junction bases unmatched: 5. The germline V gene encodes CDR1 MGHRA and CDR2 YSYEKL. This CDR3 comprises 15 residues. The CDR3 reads CASSPPGTGGDTQYF. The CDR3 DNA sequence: TGCGCCAGCAGCCCCCCTGGGACAGGGGGAGATACGCAGTATTTT.

The CDR3 bases are TGTGCCAGCAGCTTGGAGTGGGGCACCTCCAATCAGCCCCAGCATTTT. Encoded protein: CASSLEWGTSNQPQHF. This rearrangement joins TRBV5-5 to TRBJ1-5; tentatively, D is TRBD1 (5 bases). Germline loops: CDR1 SGHKS, CDR2 YYEKEE (reference sequence). The V end lost 0 bases, the J end lost 3 bases, and 13 bases lay between the germline ends. The CDR3 contains 16 residues.

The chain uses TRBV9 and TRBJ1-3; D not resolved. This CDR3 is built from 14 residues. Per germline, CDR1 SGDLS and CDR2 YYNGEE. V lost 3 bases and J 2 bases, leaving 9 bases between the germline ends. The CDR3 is CASSAQRAGNTIYF. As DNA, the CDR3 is TGTGCCAGCAGCGCCCAGCGGGCTGGAAACACCATATATTTT.

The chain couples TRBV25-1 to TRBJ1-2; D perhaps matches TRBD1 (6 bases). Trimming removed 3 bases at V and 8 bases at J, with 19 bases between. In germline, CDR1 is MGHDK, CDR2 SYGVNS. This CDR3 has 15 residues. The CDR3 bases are TGTGCCAGCAGTGATTGGCAGGGGCCTGTTAGCGGCTACACCTTC. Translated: CASSDWQGPVSGYTF.

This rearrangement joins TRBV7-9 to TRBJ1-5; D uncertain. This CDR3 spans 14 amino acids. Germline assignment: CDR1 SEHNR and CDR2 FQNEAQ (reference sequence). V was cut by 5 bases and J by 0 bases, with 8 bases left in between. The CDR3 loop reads CASSEQSSNQPQHF. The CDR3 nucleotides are TGTGCCAGCAGCGAACAGAGTAGCAATCAGCCCCAGCATTTT.

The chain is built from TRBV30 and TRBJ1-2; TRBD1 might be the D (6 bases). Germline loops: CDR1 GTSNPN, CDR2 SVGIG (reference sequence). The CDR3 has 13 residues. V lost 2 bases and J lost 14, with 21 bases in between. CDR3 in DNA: TGTGCCTGGAGTACTCGCACCGGACAGACAGTTACCTTC. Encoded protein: CAWSTRTGQTVTF.

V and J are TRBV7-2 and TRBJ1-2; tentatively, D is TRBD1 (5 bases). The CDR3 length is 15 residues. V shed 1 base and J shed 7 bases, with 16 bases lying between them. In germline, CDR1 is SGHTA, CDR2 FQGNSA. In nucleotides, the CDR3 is TGTGCCAGCAGCTTAGGTCAGTCTATCCAGGGTGGCTACACCTTC. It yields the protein CASSLGQSIQGGYTF.

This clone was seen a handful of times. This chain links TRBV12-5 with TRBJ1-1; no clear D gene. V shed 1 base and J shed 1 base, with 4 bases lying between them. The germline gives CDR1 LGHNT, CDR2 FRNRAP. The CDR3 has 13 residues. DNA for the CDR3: TGTGCTAGTGGTTTGGGCAGGAACACTGAAGCTTTCTTT. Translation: CASGLGRNTEAFF.

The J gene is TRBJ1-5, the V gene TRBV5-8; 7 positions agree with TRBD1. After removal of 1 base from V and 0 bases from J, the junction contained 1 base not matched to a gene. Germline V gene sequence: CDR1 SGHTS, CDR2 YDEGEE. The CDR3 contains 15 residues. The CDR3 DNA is TGTGCCAGCAGCTTGACAGGGGTTAGCAATCAGCCCCAGCATTTT. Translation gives CASSLTGVSNQPQHF.

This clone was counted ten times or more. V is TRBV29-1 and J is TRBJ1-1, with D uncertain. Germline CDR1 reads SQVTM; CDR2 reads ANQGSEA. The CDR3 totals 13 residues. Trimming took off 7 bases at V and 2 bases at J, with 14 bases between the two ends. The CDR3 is CSARWEDNTEAFF. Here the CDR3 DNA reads TGCAGCGCCCGTTGGGAGGATAACACTGAAGCTTTCTTT.

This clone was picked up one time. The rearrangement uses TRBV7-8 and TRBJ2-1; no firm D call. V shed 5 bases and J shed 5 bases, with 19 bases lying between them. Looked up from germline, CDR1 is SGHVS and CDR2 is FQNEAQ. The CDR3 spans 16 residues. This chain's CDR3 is CASSPRVAGINNEQFF. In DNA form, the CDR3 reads TGTGCCAGCAGCCCCAGAGTCGCAGGCATCAACAATGAGCAGTTCTTC.

CDR3 nucleotides: TGTGCCAGCAGTTTTCGCACAGGGGTCAATCAGCCCCAGCATTTT. This codes for CASSFRTGVNQPQHF. J is TRBJ1-5 and V is TRBV28; 7 bases are shared with TRBD1. CDR3 size: 15 residues. CDR1 and CDR2 from the germline V gene are MDHEN and SYDVKM. Germline trimming cut 3 bases from V and 3 bases from J; bases unmatched to any gene: 5.

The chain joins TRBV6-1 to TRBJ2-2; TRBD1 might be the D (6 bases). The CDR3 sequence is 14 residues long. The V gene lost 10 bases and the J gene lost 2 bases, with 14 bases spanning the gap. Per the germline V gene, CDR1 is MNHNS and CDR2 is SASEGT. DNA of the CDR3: TGTGCCACCCTCCAGGGGCTTAACACCGGGGAGCTGTTTTTT. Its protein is CATLQGLNTGELFF.

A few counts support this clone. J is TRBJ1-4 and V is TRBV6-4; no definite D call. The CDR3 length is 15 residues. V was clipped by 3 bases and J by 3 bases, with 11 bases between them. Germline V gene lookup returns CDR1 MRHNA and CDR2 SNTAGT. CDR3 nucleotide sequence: TGTGCCAGCAGTGAAGGGAGAGGGTCTAATGAAAAACTGTTTTTT. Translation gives CASSEGRGSNEKLFF.